This T cell receptor beta chain was retrieved from a study of early T cells in non-severe SARS-CoV-2 infection. Regarding the study as a whole: VDJdb-based matching was biased toward anti-spike CD8 responses and missed private and CD4 specificities.

CDR1 and CDR2 from the germline V gene are DFQATT and SNEGSKA (reference sequence). The ends lost 6 bases at V and 9 bases at J; junction bases unmatched: 10. The CDR3 is 12 amino acids. A single record per CDR3 protein comes from TCRdb applying MiXCR to the 5' RACE reads. The sample includes under 80,000 distinct CDR3 sequences, 11% seen only once; the top ten take roughly 3.8%. This clonotype showed up many times. Antigen: not known. This TCR was recovered from an adult who was a healthcare worker with PCR-confirmed SARS-CoV-2 infection or an uninfected control (not recorded which). What was sequenced was whole blood. The V call is TRBV20-1, the J call TRBJ1-1; the match to TRBD1 covers 7 bases. For the CDR3, the DNA is TGCAGTGCCCCGAGTCCGGGACAGCAAGCTTTCTTT. It is translated as CSAPSPGQQAFF.